These T cell receptor beta chains were read from a single sample in a study of T cells after yellow fever vaccination. TCRdb reanalysed the 5' RACE reads using MiXCR and keeps one entry per CDR3 protein. Here the sample spans some 130,000 distinct CDR3 sequences, 5% to 8% being singletons. Sample: CD4+ T cells sorted from PBMCs, taken 10 days after the yellow fever booster vaccination. These receptors were obtained from a man aged 25 to 40 who received the YFV17D yellow fever vaccine. The CDR3 runs from the conserved cysteine through the conserved F or W. A D gene is named only where the DNA matches it firmly. Clone size is shown for a subset of rows, as once, few, many or a class of expanded clone.

V,D,J,size,DNA,CDR3
TRBV9,-,TRBJ2-3,many,TGTGCCAGCAGCGTAATGTCCAGCACAGATACGCAGTATTTT,CASSVMSSTDTQYF
TRBV9,TRBD1,TRBJ1-1,many,TGTGCCAGCAGCGTAGGGGGACAGGGAGGCACTGAAGCTTTCTTT,CASSVGGQGGTEAFF
TRBV7-2,TRBD2,TRBJ2-1,many,TGTGCCAGCAGCTCCCTAGCGGGAGGTGTCAATGAGCAGTTCTTC,CASSSLAGGVNEQFF
TRBV20-1,-,TRBJ2-7,many,TGCAGTGCCCAGACCTTCAGCTCCTACGAGCAGTACTTC,CSAQTFSSYEQYF
TRBV12-3/TRBV12-4,-,TRBJ2-2,many,TGTGCCAGCAGTTTTCTCGGGAGTCATAACACCGGGGAGCTGTTTTTT,CASSFLGSHNTGELFF
TRBV30,-,TRBJ1-5,-,TGTGCCTGGAGTGTGGGGCCAGGGGCGAAGCCCCAGCATTTT,CAWSVGPGAKPQHF
TRBV20-1,-,TRBJ2-1,few,TGCAGTGCTAGACCGGGGGTTTATGAGCAGTTCTTC,CSARPGVYEQFF
TRBV6-2/TRBV6-3,-,TRBJ2-1,few,TGTGCCAGCAGTAACCCCGTGGCCAATGAGCAGTTCTTC,CASSNPVANEQFF
TRBV15,-,TRBJ2-2,many,TGTGCCACCAGCAGGACTTCATGGGGCGGGGAGCTGTTTTTT,CATSRTSWGGELFF
TRBV5-1,TRBD2,TRBJ2-3,many,TGCGCCAGCAGCTTAGCCCCCCTAGCGGGAGTCGCAGATACGCAGTATTTT,CASSLAPLAGVADTQYF
TRBV10-3,-,TRBJ1-5,many,TGTGCCATCAGCCCCCGAGCGGACGGCGTGCAGCCCCAGCATTTT,CAISPRADGVQPQHF
TRBV7-9,TRBD2,TRBJ2-5,many,TGTGCCAGCAGCCTACGACTAGCGGGTTTTCAAGAGACCCAGTACTTC,CASSLRLAGFQETQYF
TRBV20-1,-,TRBJ2-7,many,TGCAGTGCTAGAGATGGAAGGGATCACCACTACGAGCAGTACTTC,CSARDGRDHHYEQYF
TRBV6-4,TRBD2,TRBJ2-1,many,TGTGCCAGCAGTCTCCAAGCGGGAACTAGAGAGCAGTTCTTC,CASSLQAGTREQFF
TRBV7-2,-,TRBJ2-7,many,TGTGCCAGCAGCTTCGCGATCGGCATCGAGCAGTACTTC,CASSFAIGIEQYF
TRBV20-1,TRBD2,TRBJ2-7,many,TGCAGTGCTAGCTCGGGACTAGCCTTATACGAGCAGTACTTC,CSASSGLALYEQYF
TRBV7-2,-,TRBJ1-2,many,TGTGCCAGCAGCAAGGATAGGACAGACTATGGCTACACCTTC,CASSKDRTDYGYTF
TRBV11-2,-,TRBJ2-7,few,TGTGCCAGCAGCCCCAAGTATGTTCGCGAGCAGTACTTC,CASSPKYVREQYF
TRBV27,-,TRBJ1-4,many,TGTGCCAGCAGTTTATGGTCGGGGGGCGTCCGAGAAAAACTGTTTTTT,CASSLWSGGVREKLFF
TRBV6-5,-,TRBJ2-1,many,TGTGCCAGCAGTTCCACCCACAGGGTTAGCAATGAGCAGTTCTTC,CASSSTHRVSNEQFF
TRBV6-5,-,TRBJ1-6,few,TGTGCCAGCAGTTACGGCCGCGCGGCTTCCTATAATTCACCCCTCCACTTT,CASSYGRAASYNSPLHF
TRBV20-1,-,TRBJ1-5,many,TGCAGTGCTAGAGATTCTGGGGGTAGCAATCAGCCCCAGCATTTT,CSARDSGGSNQPQHF
TRBV5-1,TRBD2,TRBJ2-1,many,TGCGCCAGCAGTGGACTAGCGGGAACGGGAGAGCAGTTCTTC,CASSGLAGTGEQFF
TRBV4-3,-,TRBJ2-7,many,TGCGCCAGCAGCCAAGAAGGGGGGCGGGTCGCCGAGCAGTACTTC,CASSQEGGRVAEQYF
TRBV11-2,-,TRBJ2-6,many,TGTGCCAGCAGCTACGTTTCTGGGGCCAACGTCCTGACTTTC,CASSYVSGANVLTF
TRBV19,-,TRBJ2-1,many,TGTGCCAGTAGTCTACCCGGGGGACCCGGATTAGGGCAGCAGTTCTTC,CASSLPGGPGLGQQFF
TRBV5-6,TRBD1,TRBJ1-2,many,TGTGCCAGCAGCCTGACAGGGACGCGCGGCTACACCTTC,CASSLTGTRGYTF
TRBV5-1,-,TRBJ2-1,many,TGCGCCAGCAGCTTGGTAGAGGGCTACAATGAGCAGTTCTTC,CASSLVEGYNEQFF
TRBV10-3,-,TRBJ1-1,few,TGTGCCATCAGTGAGTCGGTGACAGCGTCATTAGCTTTCTTT,CAISESVTASLAFF
TRBV2,-,TRBJ2-6,-,TGTGCCAGCAGTCTAGGCGCTGCCCAGCGTGGTGGGGCCAACGTCCTGACTTTC,CASSLGAAQRGGANVLTF
TRBV15,-,TRBJ2-7,many,TGTGCCACCAGCAGAGATAGTAACTCCTACGAGCAGTACTTC,CATSRDSNSYEQYF
TRBV6-1,TRBD1,TRBJ2-7,many,TGTGCCAGCATCCTGAACCGGGACAGATGGAACGAGCAGTACTTC,CASILNRDRWNEQYF
TRBV18,-,TRBJ2-1,many,TGTGCCAGCTCACCGCGGGTGGACGGGCCCGGGAATGAGCAGTTCTTC,CASSPRVDGPGNEQFF
TRBV20-1,TRBD2,TRBJ2-1,many,TGCAGTGCTAGGGACCTAGCGGGGTCCTACAATGAGCAGTTCTTC,CSARDLAGSYNEQFF
TRBV10-3,TRBD2,TRBJ2-3,many,TGTGCCATCGGGACTAGCAGCACAGATACGCAGTATTTT,CAIGTSSTDTQYF
TRBV10-3,-,TRBJ2-2,many,TGTGCCACCAGTTCCAGGGGCTCAAGCACCGGGGAGCTGTTTTTT,CATSSRGSSTGELFF
TRBV11-2,-,TRBJ2-7,-,TGTGCCAGCAGCTTAATGGCCAACACCGGGACTTACTCCTACGAGCAGTACTTC,CASSLMANTGTYSYEQYF
TRBV5-8,TRBD1,TRBJ2-1,-,TGTGCCAGCAGCTTGAACAGGGGTTCCTACAATGGGCAGTTCTTC,CASSLNRGSYNGQFF
TRBV11-1,TRBD1,TRBJ2-1,many,TGTGCCAGCAGCCTCATCCACAGGGGTGAGCAGTTCTTC,CASSLIHRGEQFF
TRBV4-2,TRBD2,TRBJ2-3,few,TGTGCCAGCAGCCAAGAAAGGGCTAGCGGGGCAGATACGCAGTATTTT,CASSQERASGADTQYF
TRBV28,-,TRBJ2-3,many,TGTGCCAGCATACCACAGTTGGGCACAGATACGCAGTATTTT,CASIPQLGTDTQYF
TRBV6-2/TRBV6-3,-,TRBJ2-1,many,TGTGCCAGCAGTTACCACGGGTCTTACAATGAGCAGTTCTTC,CASSYHGSYNEQFF
TRBV18,-,TRBJ2-3,many,TGTGCCAGCTCAACACAGGGATTTGCAGATACGCAGTATTTT,CASSTQGFADTQYF
TRBV20-1,-,TRBJ2-7,few,TGCAGTGCTAGAAGAATGGGGGCAGGTTACGAGCAGTACTTC,CSARRMGAGYEQYF
TRBV20-1,-,TRBJ1-6,-,TGCAGTGCTAGAGACCAGGGTCTTTCACCCCTCCACTTT,CSARDQGLSPLHF
TRBV21-1,-,TRBJ2-7,many,TGTGCCAGCAGCGCCTCACAGACCGGGACAGGGGGATCCACCTACGAGCAGTACTTC,CASSASQTGTGGSTYEQYF
TRBV18,TRBD2,TRBJ2-3,many,TGTGCCAGCTCACCCGGACTAGCAGATACGCAGTATTTT,CASSPGLADTQYF
TRBV14,-,TRBJ2-3,many,TGTGCCAGCAGCCAACTGACAGGCGTGCGAGTTACGCAGTATTTT,CASSQLTGVRVTQYF
TRBV18,-,TRBJ1-1,many,TGTGCCAGCTCACCGGTCCCCATAGGGACTGAAGCTTTCTTT,CASSPVPIGTEAFF
TRBV18,TRBD1,TRBJ2-7,-,TGTGCCAGCTCACCCGACAGGGCCCTCGCCGGTGAGCAGTACTTC,CASSPDRALAGEQYF
TRBV7-2,-,TRBJ2-4,many,TGTGCCAGCAGCTTTGGTAGGGCCAAAAACATTCAGTACTTC,CASSFGRAKNIQYF
TRBV12-3/TRBV12-4,TRBD2,TRBJ2-7,many,TGTGCCAGCAGCCAGCTGGCGGGAGGGAACGAGCAGTACTTC,CASSQLAGGNEQYF
TRBV20-1,-,TRBJ1-5,many,TGCAGTGGTCAGGAAGTCATCAATCAGCCCCAGCATTTT,CSGQEVINQPQHF
TRBV18,TRBD2,TRBJ2-5,-,TGTGCCAGCTCACCCAGACCGGGACTAGCGGGAGAGGGGACCCAGTACTTC,CASSPRPGLAGEGTQYF
TRBV7-6,TRBD2,TRBJ2-1,many,TGTGCCAGCAGCTTTAGTACTAGCGGATACAATGAGCAGTTCTTC,CASSFSTSGYNEQFF
TRBV19,-,TRBJ2-1,many,TGTGCCAGTAGTGTGGGCTACCGGCGCAATGAGCAGTTCTTC,CASSVGYRRNEQFF
TRBV7-2,-,TRBJ1-5,many,TGTGCCAGCAGCTTTTACAATCAGCCCCAGCATTTT,CASSFYNQPQHF
TRBV12-3/TRBV12-4,-,TRBJ2-2,-,TGTGCCAGCAGTTTAGTTGACTCGGAGCTGTTTTTT,CASSLVDSELFF
TRBV28,TRBD1,TRBJ2-7,-,TGTGCCAGTCTCCGGGACAGGGGGCTTGAGCAGTACTTC,CASLRDRGLEQYF